Listed here are 17 T cell receptor beta chains from one sample, sequenced in a study of blood T cell repertoires in COVID-19. Clones were read by immunoSEQ multiplex PCR, and TCRdb kept only the in-frame ones, dropping some. This table has about 280,000 clones, 85% appearing once. The sequenced sample consisted of peripheral blood. The receptor set was obtained from a human donor in a cohort sampled during active COVID-19.

The chain joins TRBV6-5 to TRBJ2-7; 11 bases align to TRBD2. V lost 7 bases and J lost 4; bases outside the gene matches: 6. CDR1 and CDR2 (germline): MNHEY, SVGAGI. The CDR3 has 14 amino acids. CDR3 in DNA: TGTGCCAGCAATAGACTAGCGGGACCGTACGAGCAGTACTTC. Amino acid sequence: CASNRLAGPYEQYF.

The CDR3 region has the DNA TGTGCCAGCAGTTACGGGCGCAGTCAGACTAATGAGCAGTACTTC. Translation: CASSYGRSQTNEQYF. The chain has TRBV6-5 and TRBJ2-7, with D perhaps TRBD2 (5 bases). Germline CDR1 is MNHEY and CDR2 is SVGAGI. There are 15 residues in the CDR3. V was pared by 2 bases and J by 7 bases, with 18 bases between.

This clone was counted a single time. The chain employs TRBV7-9 and TRBJ1-1; 9 bases align to TRBD1. This CDR3 comprises 15 residues. V was pared by 3 bases and J by 3 bases, with 5 bases of the junction left unmatched. Germline CDR1 and CDR2: SEHNR and FQNEAQ (reference sequence). CDR3 in amino acids: CASSLLQGAYTEAFF. The CDR3 bases are TGTGCCAGCAGCTTGTTACAGGGGGCGTACACTGAAGCTTTCTTT. Supplemented by reference TRBV7-9 and TRBJ1-1, the full variable domain reads DTGVSQNPRHKITKRGQNVTFRCDPISEHNRLYWYRQTLGQGPEFLTYFQNEAQLEKSRLLSDRFSAERPKGSFSTLEIQRTEQGDSAMYLCASSLLQGAYTEAFFGQGTRLTVV.

The chain links TRBV24-1 to TRBJ2-7, with TRBD1 matching 7 bases. This CDR3 is built from 14 residues. V trimming: 3 bases; J trimming: 7 bases; junction bases outside the gene matches: 8. The germline CDR1 and CDR2 sequences are KGHDR and SFDVKD. This CDR3 is CATSDPPGQPEQYF. CDR3 DNA: TGTGCCACCAGTGATCCTCCGGGACAGCCGGAGCAGTACTTC.

Points on this clone: One end of the junction does not line up with germline, which may come from a read error. The chain links TRBV7-7 to TRBJ2-1; the match to TRBD2 covers 8 bases. CDR3 size: 15 residues. The germline V gene encodes CDR1 SSHAT and CDR2 FNYEAQ (reference sequence). CDR3 amino acids: CASSLSLAAYNEQFF. CDR3 bases: TGTGCTAGCAGCTTATCACTAGCGGCCTACAATGAGCAGTTCTTC.

The rearrangement joins TRBV28 to TRBJ1-6; 8 nucleotides match TRBD1. Per germline, CDR1 MDHEN and CDR2 SYDVKM. This CDR3 is built from 15 residues. The V and J ends lost 5 bases and 7 bases, in that order; junction bases with no gene match: 7. CDR3: CASSDGTGKNSPLHF. In nucleotides, the CDR3 is TGTGCCAGCAGTGACGGGACAGGAAAAAATTCACCCCTCCACTTT.

The chain carries TRBV5-1 and TRBJ2-2; 7 bases map to TRBD2. CDR1 and CDR2 from the germline V gene are SGHRS and YFSETQ. The CDR3 is 14 residues long. Trimming at V came to 7 bases and at J to 0 bases, leaving 3 bases not matched to a gene. DNA of the CDR3: TGCGCCAGCTATAGCGGGTCGAACACCGGGGAGCTGTTTTTT. Translating gives CASYSGSNTGELFF.

In the case of this clone: Additional DNA sequences in this sample encode the identical CDR3. The chain uses TRBV9 and TRBJ2-5; perhaps TRBD2 as D (6 bases). V lost 0 bases to trimming and J lost 5 bases, with 8 bases between them. Germline CDR1 SGDLS, CDR2 YYNGEE. This CDR3 region has 13 residues. CDR3 region: CASSVGGRETQYF. In DNA form, the CDR3 reads TGTGCCAGCAGCGTAGGAGGGAGGGAGACCCAGTACTTC.

This clone was counted between two and nine times. V usage is TRBV6-4 and J usage is TRBJ2-3; D may be TRBD1 (5 bases). Germline-derived CDR1 and CDR2 are MRHNA and SNTAGT. With 2 bases removed from V and 2 bases from J, the gap between germline ends came to 8 bases. CDR3 length equals 14 residues. CDR3 sequence reads: CASSDTGFTDTQYF. For the CDR3, the DNA is TGTGCCAGCAGTGACACAGGTTTCACAGATACGCAGTATTTT.

This clone was counted between two and nine times. The chain joins TRBV28 to TRBJ1-6; 7 nucleotides match TRBD1. Germline CDR1 MDHEN, CDR2 SYDVKM. The CDR3 totals 16 residues. The V gene end was trimmed by 4 bases and the J gene end by 6 bases; junction bases not matched to a gene: 9. In DNA, the CDR3 is TGTGCCAGCAGTTCCCTCAGGGGGGATATTAATTCACCCCTCCACTTT. This codes for CASSSLRGDINSPLHF.

The gene calls are TRBV18 and TRBJ1-2; unclear D gene. The germline V and J ends were trimmed by 8 bases and 4 bases, with 11 bases remaining between them. The CDR3 length is 12 residues. The germline gives CDR1 KGHSH, CDR2 LQKENI. Written as DNA, the CDR3 is TGTGCCAGCACCCTCGGGAGCTATGGCTACACCTTC. Residues: CASTLGSYGYTF.

The genes are TRBV6-1 and TRBJ2-5, with a weak D call TRBD2 (5 bases). The V gene's germline CDR1 is MNHNS and CDR2 SASEGT. The CDR3 totals 16 residues. V gave up 3 bases and J gave up 4 bases, with 18 bases separating them. CDR3 residues: CASSDAGNQPAETQYF. CDR3 nucleotides: TGTGCCAGCAGTGATGCCGGGAACCAACCGGCAGAGACCCAGTACTTC.

The chain recombines TRBV2 with TRBJ2-3; D not certain. Germline V gives CDR1 SNHLY, CDR2 FYNNEI. V was shortened by 5 bases and J by 1 base, with 10 bases between the two germline ends. This CDR3 is 14 amino acids long. The CDR3 loop reads CASSLIVGTDTQYF. CDR3 bases: TGTGCCAGCAGTTTAATAGTCGGCACAGATACGCAGTATTTT.

This chain joins TRBV7-3 and TRBJ1-1; D is undetermined. V lost 2 bases and J lost 1, with 5 bases in between. This CDR3 has 13 residues. Per germline, CDR1 SGHTA and CDR2 FQGTGA. The CDR3 DNA reads TGTGCCAGCAGCTTAGAGGGGAACACTGAAGCTTTCTTT. It codes for CASSLEGNTEAFF.

The rearrangement uses TRBV5-1 and TRBJ2-5; 8 nucleotides agree with TRBD1. Germline assignment: CDR1 SGHRS and CDR2 YFSETQ. After removal of 4 bases from V and 5 bases from J, the junction contained 7 bases not matched to a gene. The CDR3 totals 14 residues. DNA for the CDR3: TGCGCCAGCAGCGGGGACAGGTTAAGGGAGACCCAGTACTTC. This sequence encodes CASSGDRLRETQYF.

With regard to this clone: The sample has other DNA sequences that encode this CDR3 too. As DNA, the CDR3 is TGTGCCAGCAGCGTATCTAGCGGGTCGTACAATGAGCAGTTCTTC. This gives the protein CASSVSSGSYNEQFF. The rearrangement joins TRBV9 to TRBJ2-1; 8 positions match TRBD2. The CDR3 has 15 residues. From germline, CDR1 is SGDLS and CDR2 YYNGEE. The junction had 4 bases not matched to a gene; V was cut back by 1 base and J by 4 bases.

CDR3 coding DNA: TGTGCCAGCAGCTCACTAGCGGGCCACCCAGTCGGGGAGCTGTTTTTT. This encodes CASSSLAGHPVGELFF. The V call is TRBV7-6, the J call TRBJ2-2; 9 bases are shared with TRBD2. The CDR3 runs to 16 residues. Germline CDR1 SGHVS, CDR2 FNYEAQ. Trimming at V came to 4 bases and at J to 7 bases, leaving 10 bases not matched to a gene.